The source of this T cell receptor (beta chain) is a study of shared clonotypes between healthy human individuals. Study in general: For every donor, three CD4 naive, three CD4 memory, two CD8 naive and one CD8 memory plates were used. Study outcomes and limitations: Clonotypes that were shared across a few donors made up about 4.5% of naive CD4 clonotypes.

CDR1 is SGDLS and CDR2 is YYNGEE in the germline V gene. The CDR3 consists of 14 residues. The V gene lost 4 bases and the J gene lost 2 bases, with 13 bases spanning the gap. Deep was the level used in running the assay. About 33,000 T cell genomes (roughly 0.2 ug DNA) went into each sorted-subset replicate. Clones were read by immunoSEQ multiplex PCR, and TCRdb kept only the in-frame ones, dropping some. Found here are around 550,000 clones, roughly 95% of them singletons; the top ten hold over 0.095%. A note on this clone: Its matching antigen is unknown.

The naive CD8 population came from CD45RO-negative cells selected for CCR7, without terminally differentiated effector memory CD45RA+ cells. The sequence derives from a woman in her twenties or thirties in good health. The source material was naive CD8+ T cells sorted from blood. This rearrangement joins TRBV9 to TRBJ2-7, with D perhaps TRBD2 (6 bases). CDR3 in DNA: TGTGCCAGCAGCCCCCGGGACTTCACCTACGAGCAGTACTTC. This encodes CASSPRDFTYEQYF.